The clone carrying this T cell receptor (beta chain) was recorded only once. Its antigen is currently unknown. The sample originates from a study of cytomegalovirus exposure and HLA in healthy donors. In the study overall: The 95 to 150 validation repertoires used the same platform as the 650 to 850 first-cohort repertoires, a later analysis reported. General study points: Despite most TCR sequences being rare, some public TCRs occurred in many donors. The classifier was said to identify cytomegalovirus status with high specificity and sensitivity.

Clones were read by immunoSEQ multiplex PCR, and TCRdb kept only the in-frame ones, dropping some. This table has 150,000 to 180,000 clones, roughly 86% appearing once. Germline trimming cut 5 bases from V and 7 bases from J; bases unmatched to any gene: 5. This CDR3 contains 15 residues. Germline V gives CDR1 SGHTA, CDR2 FQGTGA. The chain uses TRBV7-3 and TRBJ1-6, with 10 positions matching TRBD1. The clonotype originates from a human donor in good health. Source material: PBMCs. The DNA of the CDR3 is TGTGCCAGCAGCCGCGGACAGGGGGGGAATTCACCCCTCCACTTT. This sequence encodes CASSRGQGGNSPLHF.